One T cell receptor beta chain is described in this entry. Germline-derived CDR1 and CDR2 are WSHSY and SAAADI. V was trimmed by 2 bases and J by 4 bases, leaving 20 bases between them. The CDR3 sequence is 17 residues long. This sample was included in a study of blood T cell repertoires in COVID-19. The repertoire was sequenced with immunoSEQ multiplex PCR; TCRdb's copy has only in-frame clones and lacks some. The table includes approximately 230,000 clones, about four fifths detected once. This chain uses TRBV10-2 with TRBJ1-2, with a tentative D call TRBD1 (5 bases). The sequence came from an elderly man with acute or convalescent COVID-19. The sequenced sample consisted of peripheral blood. The CDR3 sequence is CASSEPTDAGWGYGYTF. For the CDR3, the DNA is TGCGCCAGCAGTGAGCCGACCGACGCAGGGTGGGGCTATGGCTACACCTTC.